This T cell receptor beta chain was found in a study of T-cell reconstitution after alpha-beta-depleted transplantation in children. Preparation of the TCRbeta library used unique molecular identifiers. TCRdb re-called the PCR reads through MiXCR, storing one row per CDR3 protein. The top ten clones hold less than 15% of a sample with about 180,000 distinct CDR3 sequences, 11% of them seen once. This clonotype was counted at least ten times. The antigen is not known. Broader study findings: After transplant, at about two months, alpha-beta T cells were reportedly derived from several hundred expanded graft clones. The study traced high day-60 TCRbeta diversity in some patients to surviving recipient T cells and thymic progenitors.

This CDR3 has 11 amino acids. CDR1 SGHVS and CDR2 FQNEAQ come from the germline V gene. Deletions cut 6 bases from V and 15 bases from J, with 15 bases between. The sample was PBMCs, taken before TCRalphabeta/CD19-depleted stem cell transplant. The TCR sequence derives from a boy between 2 and 10 years old with acute myeloid leukemia, due to receive a stem cell transplant. This chain uses TRBV7-8 with TRBJ2-1; D uncertain. In DNA, the CDR3 is TGTGCCAGCAGTCTTCGATCACCCGTGTTCTTC. Translating it yields CASSLRSPVFF.